The 15 T cell receptor beta chains reported below all come from one sample, sequenced in a study of blood T cell repertoires in COVID-19. Method: immunoSEQ multiplex PCR; TCRdb's copy keeps in-frame clones and lacks some. The sample has some 240,000 clones, 92% seen once. Sequences were obtained from peripheral blood. These receptors were taken from a man in his sixties with COVID-19, enrolled during active disease.

The chain couples TRBV6-5 to TRBJ2-1, with a tentative D call TRBD2 (6 bases). The CDR3 contains 16 residues. Germline V gene data show CDR1 as MNHEY and CDR2 as SVGAGI. The V end was cut by 3 bases, the J end by 6 bases, with 18 bases between. In DNA form, the CDR3 reads TGTGCCAGCAGTTATCTGAGACTAGGCCCGGGCAATGAGCAGTTCTTC. Translation: CASSYLRLGPGNEQFF.

The chain combines TRBV28 with TRBJ1-2; possible D gene TRBD1, 5 bases. The CDR3 extends over 15 amino acids. The V end was cut by 5 bases, the J end by 0 bases, with 13 bases between. Per germline, CDR1 MDHEN and CDR2 SYDVKM. CDR3 sequence: CASSPRGASNYGYTF. The CDR3 nucleotides are TGTGCCAGCAGTCCGCGGGGCGCCTCTAACTATGGCTACACCTTC.

The V gene is TRBV27, the J gene TRBJ2-3; 10 bases match TRBD2. Germline assignment: CDR1 MNHEY and CDR2 SMNVEV (reference sequence). J gave up 2 bases and V 3 bases, and 8 bases lay outside the gene matches. There are 17 residues in the CDR3. The CDR3 loop reads CASSLVSSGGITDTQYF. The DNA of the CDR3 is TGTGCCAGCAGTTTGGTTTCTAGCGGGGGCATCACAGATACGCAGTATTTT.

This clone has just a few counts. This chain uses TRBV4-1 with TRBJ1-1; D is uncertain. Germline CDR1 MGHRA, CDR2 YSYEKL. V dropped 0 bases and J dropped 4 bases, with 12 bases sitting between them. There are 15 residues in the CDR3. The DNA of the CDR3 is TGCGCCAGCAGCCAAGATGCACCGGGTGGCACTGAAGCTTTCTTT. Amino acids: CASSQDAPGGTEAFF.

V usage is TRBV7-9 and J usage is TRBJ1-3; D not resolved. V lost 1 base, J lost 3 bases, and 7 bases lay in between. CDR3 length: 14 residues. CDR1 is SEHNR and CDR2 is FQNEAQ in the germline V gene (reference sequence). The CDR3 loop reads CASSLGTIGNTIYF. The CDR3 nucleotides are TGTGCCAGCAGCTTAGGAACTATTGGAAACACCATATATTTT. Based on the CDR3 plus reference TRBV7-9 and TRBJ1-3, the full variable domain is DTGVSQNPRHKITKRGQNVTFRCDPISEHNRLYWYRQTLGQGPEFLTYFQNEAQLEKSRLLSDRFSAERPKGSFSTLEIQRTEQGDSAMYLCASSLGTIGNTIYFGEGSWLTVV.

The V gene is TRBV6-2 or TRBV6-3, the J gene TRBJ1-6, with TRBD1 as a possible D gene (5 bases). CDR3 length: 16 residues. Germline values: CDR1 MNHEY, CDR2 SVGEGT. Trimming took 5 bases from V and 3 from J, leaving 14 bases between them. CDR3 in DNA: TGTGCCAGCAGTGGGCTTGGGGCCGGCTATAATTCACCCCTCCACTTT. It is translated as CASSGLGAGYNSPLHF.

This clone appeared once. The CDR3 is CASGRLDRVSYNEQFF. The DNA of the CDR3 is TGCGCCAGCGGGAGGCTTGACAGGGTATCCTACAATGAGCAGTTCTTC. The V call is TRBV23-1, the J call TRBJ2-1, with D maybe TRBD1 (7 bases). TRBV23-1 is an open reading frame whose function is uncertain. V was pared by 8 bases and J by 1 base, with 18 bases between. CDR3 length: 16 residues.

This clone was seen repeatedly, ten times or more. The genes are TRBV20-1 and TRBJ2-2; no reliable D call. The CDR3 extends over 15 amino acids. Trimming removed 3 bases from V and 6 bases from J, with 17 bases in between. Germline V gives CDR1 DFQATT, CDR2 SNEGSKA (reference sequence). CDR3 nucleotide sequence: TGCAGTGCTAGTGCCCTCACCTATGCCTCCGGGGAGCTGTTTTTT. This gives the protein CSASALTYASGELFF.

CDR3 region: CASSYGGPGNTIYF. CDR3 coding DNA: TGTGCCAGCAGTTACGGAGGGCCTGGAAACACCATATATTTT. The chain combines TRBV6-5 with TRBJ1-3; no definite D call. Between the trimmed V and J ends, which lost 2 bases and 2 bases, there was a span of 7 bases. This CDR3 has 14 amino acids. CDR1 is MNHEY and CDR2 is SVGAGI in the germline V gene.

The CDR3 DNA follows: TGTGCCAGTAGCTCCGGGACAGGGGGCTATGGCTACACCTTC. This sequence encodes CASSSGTGGYGYTF. V gene TRBV19 combines with J gene TRBJ1-2; 11 bases map to TRBD1. The V segment lost 6 bases and the J segment 4 bases; nucleotides outside the gene matches: 4. The CDR3 contains 14 residues. The V gene's germline CDR1 is LNHDA and CDR2 SQIVND (reference sequence).

The chain couples TRBV28 to TRBJ2-7, with D maybe TRBD2 (5 bases). With 1 base removed from V and 2 bases from J, the gap between germline ends came to 9 bases. The germline V gene has CDR1 MDHEN and CDR2 SYDVKM. The CDR3 contains 14 residues. The CDR3 protein is CASSLSRGAYEQYF. The CDR3 nucleotides read TGTGCCAGCAGTTTATCCCGGGGAGCCTACGAGCAGTACTTC. Full variable domain (remainder filled in from reference TRBV28 and TRBJ2-7): DVKVTQSSRYLVKRTGEKVFLECVQDMDHENMFWYRQDPGLGLRLIYFSYDVKMKEKGDIPEGYSVSREKKERFSLILESASTNQTSMYLCASSLSRGAYEQYFGPGTRLTVT.

The gene calls are TRBV9 and TRBJ2-3, with 7 bases aligning to TRBD2. V was clipped by 3 bases and J by 6 bases; unmatched bases: 7. The germline CDR1 and CDR2 sequences are SGDLS and YYNGEE. The CDR3 has 14 amino acids. The CDR3 reads CASSESSGGDTQYF. CDR3 DNA: TGTGCCAGCAGCGAGTCTAGCGGAGGGGATACGCAGTATTTT.

The J gene is TRBJ1-4, the V gene TRBV6-5; the D gene is possibly TRBD1 (6 bases). V lost 7 bases, J lost 3 bases, and 15 bases lay in between. The germline V gene has CDR1 MNHEY and CDR2 SVGAGI. CDR3 size: 15 residues. The CDR3 protein is CASTAAGAANEKLFF. CDR3 nucleotide sequence: TGTGCCAGCACCGCAGCGGGGGCAGCTAATGAAAAACTGTTTTTT.

The table lists this clone with a count of one. The V call is TRBV19, the J call TRBJ2-7, with no clear D. The CDR3 loop spans 13 amino acids. CDR1 is LNHDA and CDR2 is SQIVND in the germline V gene (reference sequence). V was shortened by 3 bases and J by 0 bases, with 6 bases between the two germline ends. CDR3 region: CASSIKSSYEQYF. The CDR3, as DNA: TGTGCCAGTAGTATCAAGAGCTCCTACGAGCAGTACTTC. Together with reference TRBV19 and TRBJ2-7, the CDR3 gives the full variable domain: DGGITQSPKYLFRKEGQNVTLSCEQNLNHDAMYWYRQDPGQGLRLIYYSQIVNDFQKGDIAEGYSVSREKKESFPLTVTSAQKNPTAFYLCASSIKSSYEQYFGPGTRLTVT.

The rearrangement uses TRBV5-1 and TRBJ2-1; 9 nucleotides agree with TRBD2. V gave up 4 bases and J gave up 5 bases; unmatched junction bases: 10. Germline V CDR1 and CDR2: SGHRS, YFSETQ. There are 16 residues in the CDR3. The CDR3: CASSLTSGMLNNEQFF. CDR3 coding DNA: TGCGCCAGCAGCCTGACTAGCGGCATGTTAAACAATGAGCAGTTCTTC.